Listed here are 28 T cell receptor beta chains from one sample, sequenced in a study of memory CD4+ T cells and cytomegalovirus serostatus. The sort gate was single viable CD3+CD4+CD8-CD45RO+ cells for memory CD4+ T cells. Here immunoSEQ multiplex PCR was the method, and the copy in TCRdb shows in-frame clones only, minus some. The sample gives tens of thousands of clones, around four fifths of which show up once; over 0.65% is in the top ten. Sequencing used memory CD4+ T cells from blood. These receptor sequences come from an adult in good health and CMV-seronegative.

This chain joins TRBV20-1 and TRBJ2-5; D ambiguous. Germline V lookup: CDR1 DFQATT, CDR2 SNEGSKA (reference sequence). The CDR3 covers 10 residues. The V gene lost 3 bases and the J gene lost 7 bases, with 6 bases spanning the gap. CDR3 sequence: CSASKPTQYF. In nucleotides, the CDR3 is TGCAGTGCTAGTAAGCCGACCCAGTACTTC.

The chain uses TRBV2 and TRBJ1-2, with D possibly being TRBD1 (5 bases). The CDR3 is 13 residues long. CDR1 is SNHLY, CDR2 FYNNEI, per germline. The V end was cut by 6 bases, the J end by 7 bases, with 15 bases between. The CDR3 region is CASRWSAQGGYTF. CDR3 coding DNA: TGTGCCAGCAGGTGGTCGGCCCAGGGTGGCTACACCTTC.

This clone was recorded once. V gene TRBV28 combines with J gene TRBJ1-1; 7 nucleotides match TRBD1. Germline V gene data show CDR1 as MDHEN and CDR2 as SYDVKM. The V gene end was trimmed by 2 bases and the J gene end by 4 bases; junction bases not matched to a gene: 7. The CDR3 runs 15 residues. The CDR3 DNA sequence: TGTGCCAGCAGTTTACTAGGGGGCGCCTCCACTGAAGCTTTCTTT. Amino acid sequence: CASSLLGGASTEAFF.

V usage is TRBV5-1 and J usage is TRBJ1-5; TRBD1 agrees at 7 bases. The CDR3 consists of 17 residues. The germline CDR1 and CDR2 sequences are SGHRS and YFSETQ. Trimming at V came to 0 bases and at J to 1 base, leaving 7 bases not matched to a gene. The DNA for the CDR3 is TGCGCCAGCAGCTTGGGGACAGGCGAGTTGAGCAATCAGCCCCAGCATTTT. Protein sequence: CASSLGTGELSNQPQHF.

This clone was seen a single time. CDR3 bases: TGCGCCAGCAGCCTGGGACAGGGGACTGCCTATGGCTACACCTTC. Encoded protein: CASSLGQGTAYGYTF. The V and J genes are TRBV5-1 and TRBJ1-2; 10 nucleotides line up with TRBD1. Looked up from germline, CDR1 is SGHRS and CDR2 is YFSETQ. V lost 4 bases, J lost 4 bases, and 7 bases stayed unmatched. The CDR3 runs to 15 residues.

The rearrangement joins TRBV15 to TRBJ1-2, with a possible D match to TRBD1 (5 bases). The V end lost 5 bases, the J end lost 2 bases, and 24 bases lay between the germline ends. Looked up from germline, CDR1 is LNHNV and CDR2 is YYDKDF (reference sequence). CDR3 length equals 18 residues. The CDR3 bases are TGTGCCACCAGCGGACACGAAAGACAGCAGTTCACAAACTATGGCTACACCTTC. Amino acids: CATSGHERQQFTNYGYTF.

The chain employs TRBV7-8 and TRBJ1-2; TRBD1 agrees at 9 bases. The CDR3 loop spans 16 amino acids. Germline lookup yields CDR1 SGHVS and CDR2 FQNEAQ. J was trimmed by 2 bases and V by 5 bases; bases with no gene match: 9. The DNA for the CDR3 is TGTGCCAGCAGCCTCCGGACAGGGGATCTAAACTATGGCTACACCTTC. It encodes CASSLRTGDLNYGYTF. The full variable domain, completed using reference TRBV7-8 and TRBJ1-2, is GAGVSQSPRYKVAKRGQDVALRCDPISGHVSLFWYQQALGQGPEFLTYFQNEAQLDKSGLPSDRFFAERPEGSVSTLKIQRTQQEDSAVYLCASSLRTGDLNYGYTFGSGTRLTVV.

The V call is TRBV7-6, the J call TRBJ2-3, with 8 nucleotides matching TRBD1. Germline values: CDR1 SGHVS, CDR2 FNYEAQ. Losses at the gene ends were 4 bases for V and 1 base for J; bases not matched to a gene: 1. This CDR3 comprises 14 residues. The CDR3 DNA is TGTGCCAGCAGCTGGGGACAGGGCACAGATACGCAGTATTTT. Residues: CASSWGQGTDTQYF.

The V gene is TRBV19, the J gene TRBJ1-2, with TRBD1 matching over 8 bases. Germline CDR1 is LNHDA and CDR2 is SQIVND (reference sequence). The CDR3 extends over 15 amino acids. V was pared by 4 bases and J by 4 bases, with 8 bases of the junction left unmatched. This chain's CDR3 is CASSTHSTGAYGYTF. CDR3 bases: TGTGCCAGTAGTACCCACTCGACAGGGGCCTATGGCTACACCTTC.

The CDR3 region is CASSFGTGAATGELFF. The CDR3 bases are TGTGCCAGCAGTTTCGGGACAGGGGCAGCGACCGGGGAGCTGTTTTTT. The rearrangement joins TRBV7-2 to TRBJ2-2; 10 nucleotides match TRBD1. The CDR3 is 16 amino acids. Germline V CDR1 and CDR2: SGHTA, FQGNSA. Unmatched junction bases numbered 9, after V lost 6 bases and J lost 5 bases.

J is TRBJ2-5 and V is TRBV5-1; tentative D call: TRBD2 (5 bases). CDR1 SGHRS and CDR2 YFSETQ come from the germline V gene. The CDR3 sequence is 14 residues long. V lost 0 bases, J lost 2 bases, and 8 bases lay in between. The CDR3 loop reads CASSLAGIQETQYF. The CDR3 region has the DNA TGCGCCAGCAGCTTGGCGGGGATACAAGAGACCCAGTACTTC.

This chain connects TRBV27 to TRBJ1-1, with D perhaps TRBD1 (5 bases). The germline V and J ends were trimmed by 10 bases and 1 base, with 22 bases remaining between them. The CDR3 totals 16 residues. Germline V gene sequence: CDR1 MNHEY, CDR2 SMNVEV (reference sequence). The CDR3 is CATRRERVVGNTEAFF. CDR3 DNA: TGTGCCACCCGCAGGGAGCGCGTAGTGGGGAACACTGAAGCTTTCTTT.

V and J are TRBV10-3 and TRBJ2-1, with 9 bases lining up with TRBD1. The V gene's germline CDR1 is ENHRY and CDR2 SYGVKD. V was clipped by 5 bases and J by 13 bases; unmatched bases: 12. This CDR3 contains 14 residues. CDR3 nucleotides: TGTGCCATCAGTAATTCGGGACAGGGAATCTCCCAGTTCTTC. This codes for CAISNSGQGISQFF.

CDR3 sequence (DNA): TGTGCCAGCAGCCAAGATCGCGGGGTTGACTACGAGCAGTACTTC. This gives the protein CASSQDRGVDYEQYF. The chain carries TRBV4-2 and TRBJ2-7; D might be TRBD2 (6 bases). CDR1 is LGHNA, CDR2 YNFKEQ, per germline. There are 15 residues in the CDR3. Trimming removed 0 bases at V and 3 bases at J, with 12 bases between.

The chain combines TRBV28 with TRBJ2-5; 9 nucleotides align to TRBD1. Germline lookup yields CDR1 MDHEN and CDR2 SYDVKM. The trim removed 7 bases at V and 5 bases at J, leaving 5 bases unmatched. This CDR3 spans 13 amino acids. CDR3 sequence (DNA): TGTGCCAGCATCCTGACAGGGGGGGAGACCCAGTACTTC. It encodes CASILTGGETQYF.

The chain carries TRBV2 and TRBJ2-3, with 7 bases matching TRBD1. The ends lost 6 bases at V and 2 bases at J; junction bases unmatched: 11. The CDR3 is 16 amino acids. CDR1 and CDR2 (germline): SNHLY, FYNNEI. The CDR3 protein is CASSPTGQQHTDTQYF. In DNA, the CDR3 is TGTGCCAGCAGCCCCACGGGACAGCAACACACAGATACGCAGTATTTT.

The rearrangement uses TRBV9 and TRBJ2-2; D is uncertain. This CDR3 contains 13 residues. The V end lost 4 bases, the J end lost 3 bases, and 7 bases lay between the germline ends. From germline, CDR1 is SGDLS and CDR2 YYNGEE. The CDR3 nucleotides read TGTGCCAGCAGCATCACGTACACCGGGGAGCTGTTTTTT. Translated, it gives CASSITYTGELFF.

This clone was detected a few times. The chain links TRBV5-1 to TRBJ2-7; 10 bases map to TRBD1. This CDR3 region has 13 residues. With V trimmed by 4 bases and J by 6 bases, 4 bases remained unmatched. Germline CDR1 and CDR2: SGHRS and YFSETQ. CDR3 DNA: TGCGCCAGCAGCGCCGGGACAGGGGTCGAGCAGTACTTC. It encodes CASSAGTGVEQYF. Variable domain in full (rest from reference TRBV5-1 and TRBJ2-7): KAGVTQTPRYLIKTRGQQVTLSCSPISGHRSVSWYQQTPGQGLQFLFEYFSETQRNKGNFPGRFSGRQFSNSRSEMNVSTLELGDSALYLCASSAGTGVEQYFGPGTRLTVT.

The chain carries TRBV28 and TRBJ2-1; possible D gene TRBD1, 5 bases. Trimming pared 6 bases from V and 12 bases from J, leaving 18 bases between. Germline V gene lookup returns CDR1 MDHEN and CDR2 SYDVKM. This CDR3 comprises 13 residues. The CDR3 here is CASRRTGLQGQFF. CDR3 nucleotides: TGTGCCAGCAGGCGCACAGGCCTCCAGGGGCAGTTCTTC.

The rearrangement links TRBV5-4 to TRBJ1-2; TRBD1 matches 8 bases. Trimming removed 5 bases from V and 5 bases from J; junction bases left unmatched: 5. Looked up from germline, CDR1 is SGHNT and CDR2 is YYREEE (reference sequence). The CDR3 has 13 residues. CDR3 nucleotides: TGTGCCAGCAGGAGCAGGGGGCAATATGGCTACACCTTC. Encoded protein: CASRSRGQYGYTF.

The chain employs TRBV11-1 and TRBJ1-4, with D unresolved. Trimming shortened V by 5 bases and J by 0 bases, and 16 bases separated the two germline ends. This CDR3 contains 17 residues. Germline CDR1 SGHAT, CDR2 FQDESV (reference sequence). CDR3 sequence: CASSQGRYGSTNEKLFF. As DNA, the CDR3 is TGTGCCAGCAGCCAAGGACGCTACGGATCAACTAATGAAAAACTGTTTTTT.

The CDR3: CATSTGRGEKLFF. CDR3 bases: TGTGCCACCTCGACAGGGAGGGGTGAAAAACTGTTTTTT. The rearrangement joins TRBV2 to TRBJ1-4, with 7 bases identical to TRBD1. This CDR3 spans 13 amino acids. From germline, CDR1 is SNHLY and CDR2 FYNNEI. The trim removed 10 bases at V and 7 bases at J, leaving 9 bases unmatched.

The CDR3 spells CASSLEEGYEQYF. As DNA, the CDR3 is TGTGCCAGCAGCTTAGAAGAGGGCTACGAGCAGTACTTC. The rearrangement links TRBV7-2 to TRBJ2-7, with D maybe TRBD2 (5 bases). The CDR3 runs to 13 residues. The germline CDR1 and CDR2 sequences are SGHTA and FQGNSA. Trimming stripped 1 base from V and 3 bases from J, with 7 bases between.

The chain uses TRBV7-8 and TRBJ1-5; 7 bases align to TRBD1. There are 18 residues in the CDR3. V was pared by 6 bases and J by 1 base, with 15 bases of the junction left unmatched. CDR1 and CDR2 from the germline V gene are SGHVS and FQNEAQ. This CDR3 reads CASRAEGGGIRSNQPQHF. DNA of the CDR3: TGTGCCAGCAGAGCGGAGGGAGGGGGCATTAGGAGCAATCAGCCCCAGCATTTT.

The chain uses TRBV5-8 and TRBJ1-2; 11 bases are a match to TRBD1. Germline CDR1 reads SGHTS; CDR2 reads YDEGEE. The CDR3 contains 15 residues. The ends lost 4 bases at V and 3 bases at J; junction bases unmatched: 5. CDR3 DNA: TGTGCCAGCAGCCCTGGGACAGGGGGTGACTATGGCTACACCTTC. It encodes CASSPGTGGDYGYTF.

This clone has a handful of counts. The chain links TRBV6-1 to TRBJ2-3, with 9 bases aligning to TRBD2. The CDR3 is made up of 17 amino acids. Losses at the gene ends were 3 bases for V and 2 bases for J; bases not matched to a gene: 9. Germline loops: CDR1 MNHNS, CDR2 SASEGT. CDR3 protein: CASSEDKRGALTDTQYF. CDR3 nucleotides: TGTGCCAGCAGTGAGGACAAGCGGGGGGCCCTCACAGATACGCAGTATTTT.

The chain recombines TRBV19 with TRBJ1-5; D remains unclear. CDR3 length: 14 residues. Trimming shortened V by 6 bases and J by 7 bases, and 16 bases separated the two germline ends. Germline CDR1 is LNHDA and CDR2 is SQIVND (reference sequence). The CDR3 DNA sequence: TGTGCCAGTAGGCCGTTACCGGGTAACCAGCCCCAGCATTTT. As protein: CASRPLPGNQPQHF.

This sequence joins TRBV5-4 and TRBJ1-2; no clear D. V lost 8 bases to trimming and J lost 8 bases, with 28 bases between them. Germline lookup yields CDR1 SGHNT and CDR2 YYREEE (reference sequence). The CDR3 loop spans 16 amino acids. CDR3 bases: TGTGCCAGTGGGAGTAAGGGTGACTCACCTTCCCCCGGCTACACCTTC. Protein product: CASGSKGDSPSPGYTF.